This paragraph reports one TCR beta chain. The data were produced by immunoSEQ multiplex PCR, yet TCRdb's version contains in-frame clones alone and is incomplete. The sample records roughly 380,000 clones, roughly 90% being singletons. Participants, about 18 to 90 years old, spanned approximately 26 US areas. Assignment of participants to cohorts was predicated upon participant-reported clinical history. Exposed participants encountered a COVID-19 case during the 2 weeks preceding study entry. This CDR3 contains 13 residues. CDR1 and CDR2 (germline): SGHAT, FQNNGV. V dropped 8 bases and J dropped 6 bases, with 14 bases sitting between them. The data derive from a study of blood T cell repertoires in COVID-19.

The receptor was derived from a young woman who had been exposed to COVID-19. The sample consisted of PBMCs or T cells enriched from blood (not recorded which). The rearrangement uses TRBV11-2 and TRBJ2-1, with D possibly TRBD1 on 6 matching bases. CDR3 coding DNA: TGTGCCAGCTCGCGGACCAGGGGCAATGAGCAGTTCTTC. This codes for CASSRTRGNEQFF.